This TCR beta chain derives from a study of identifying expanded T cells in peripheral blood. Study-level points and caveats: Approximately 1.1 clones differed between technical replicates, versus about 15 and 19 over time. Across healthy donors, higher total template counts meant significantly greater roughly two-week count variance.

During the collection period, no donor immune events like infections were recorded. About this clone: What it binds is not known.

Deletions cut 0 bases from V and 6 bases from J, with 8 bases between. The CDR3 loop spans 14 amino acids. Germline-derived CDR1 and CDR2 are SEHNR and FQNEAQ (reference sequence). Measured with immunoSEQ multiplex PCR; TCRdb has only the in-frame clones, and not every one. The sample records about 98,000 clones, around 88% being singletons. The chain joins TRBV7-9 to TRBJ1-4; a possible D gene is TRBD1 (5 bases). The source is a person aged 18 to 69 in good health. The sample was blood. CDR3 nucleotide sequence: TGTGCCAGCAGCTTAGCAGGGGCTGATGAAAAACTGTTTTTT. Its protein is CASSLAGADEKLFF. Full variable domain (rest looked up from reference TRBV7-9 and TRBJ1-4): DTGVSQNPRHKITKRGQNVTFRCDPISEHNRLYWYRQTLGQGPEFLTYFQNEAQLEKSRLLSDRFSAERPKGSFSTLEIQRTEQGDSAMYLCASSLAGADEKLFFGSGTQLSVL.